The sequence of this TCR beta chain was determined in a study of blood T cell repertoires in COVID-19 (dated by TCRdb to the early 2020s). The study in broad terms: The collaborator samples originated in the United States, Italy and Spain and spanned the acute and convalescent phases of COVID-19. The repertoires were made available in a free public database intended to serve as a resource for research on the immune response to SARS-CoV-2. Subjects who had been exposed to COVID-19, were actively infected with it, or had recovered from it provided the deeply sampled blood TCRbeta repertoires that made up the dataset. The prospective study material was composed of cDNA or gDNA derived from T cells, B-cell-depleted T cells, or PBMCs. Samples came from the ongoing ImmuneRACE study (first 160 participants) plus 1,254 subjects from 6 global collaborators. Where available, HLA class I and class II types were taken from metadata supplied by the sample provider and were not determined by assay-based typing. The sample metadata nearly always contained a de-identified subject ID, COVID-19 status, age in years and sex. Broad study findings and their caveats: How much clinical and demographic metadata was included differed by source and by participant, and the metadata was provided uncurated.

Notes on this clone: There is no known antigen for this receptor. Per-nucleotide qualities are absent, and no much larger clonotype sits a single base away.

For CDR1 and CDR2, the germline V gene lists SNHLY and FYNNEI. The V end gives up 4 bases and the J end 5 bases, leaving 2 bases in the junction not matched to a gene. Including cysteine and phenylalanine, the CDR3 has 13 amino acids. The only DNA kept is the CDR3, 39 bases in frame from the first base. Participants in the prospective study were enrolled through a virtual design, were aged about 18 to 100 years, and lived in roughly 26 United States geographic areas. In the prospective study, participants were assigned to cohorts based on the clinical history participants reported in a screening survey and a study questionnaire. Recovered participants in ImmuneRACE Cohort 3 were defined as having two consecutive negative NP/OP PCR tests, clearance from a healthcare professional, or resolution of symptoms. Each participant in the prospective study had whole blood, serum and a nasopharyngeal or oropharyngeal swab collected by mobile phlebotomists. Participants in the prospective study had the option to provide additional blood draws and questionnaires over an approximately 2-month period. Before DNA extraction, prospective study blood samples were shipped either frozen or at room temperature.

TCRbeta CDR3 regions were amplified from genomic DNA using the immunoSEQ Assay, a bias-controlled multiplex PCR. Per the authors' processing: The number of nucleated cells in each sample was estimated from the amplification of reference gene primers within the assay. Sequence reads were collapsed and filtered to measure the absolute abundance of every unique TCRbeta CDR3 rearrangement. For each sample, productive Simpson clonality was calculated as the square root of Simpson's diversity index over productive rearrangements. TCRdb provides this immuneACCESS table in a form limited to in-frame rearrangements. Some clones are lacking; in checked studies, under half of them reflect an unresolved V gene, and why the rest are absent is not known. V and J calls and clone size are those listed in that table; D and trimming were worked out from the DNA. Here the sample has around 330,000 clones; about 92% occur a single time. 2.6% of the sample belongs to the ten largest clones.

The receptor chain draws on TRBV2 and TRBJ1-5, with TRBD1 matching 7 junction bases. What was sequenced was PBMCs or T cells enriched from blood (not recorded which). The clonotype comes from a man aged 60 to 69 who had recovered from COVID-19. The CDR3 sequence is CASSGQGDQPQHF. The nucleotides are TGTGCCAGCAGTGGACAGGGCGATCAGCCCCAGCATTTT.